This T cell receptor (beta chain) was observed in a study of cytomegalovirus exposure and HLA in healthy donors. Whole-study results and caveats: Most subjects' HLA-A and HLA-B alleles were reportedly predicted from TCR beta sequences.

The study ran its PCR with 60 Vbeta and 13 Jbeta primers. Method: immunoSEQ multiplex PCR; TCRdb's copy keeps in-frame clones and lacks some. The sample consists of about 110,000 clones, approximately 70% of them appearing once. Germline lookup yields CDR1 SNHLY and CDR2 FYNNEI. CDR3 length equals 15 residues. For this clone: Its antigen is unidentified. The junction and the germline gene differ at one end; a read error may be behind it.

Despite likely unrecorded immune exposures, the donors were nominally healthy at the time of sampling. This TCR was sampled from a boy between 10 and 17 years old in good health and CMV-seronegative. The genes are TRBV2 and TRBJ2-1; tentative D call: TRBD2 (6 bases). Sequencing was done on a sample of PBMCs. CDR3: CASSELAGLYNGQFF. For the CDR3, the DNA is TGTGCCAGCAGTGAACTGGCGGGGCTCTACAATGGGCAGTTCTTC. Using reference TRBV2 and TRBJ2-1 for the parts outside the CDR3, the full variable domain is EPEVTQTPSHQVTQMGQEVILRCVPISNHLYFYWYRQILGQKVEFLVSFYNNEISEKSEIFDDQFSVERPDGSNFTLKIRSTKLEDSAMYFCASSELAGLYNGQFFGPGTRLTVL.